This T cell receptor (beta chain) was retrieved from a study of T cell responses to AZD1222 COVID-19 vaccine. Only in-frame clones appear in the TCRdb table, and some are missing; sequencing was by immunoSEQ multiplex PCR. The sample consists of about 68,000 clones, 80% to 85% of them appearing once. Sequences were derived from peripheral blood, sampled on day 0 of AZD1222 vaccination. This TCR was sampled from an adult in good health.

The CDR3 loop reads CASSQDRWGQRGRYNEQFF. CDR3 coding DNA: TGCGCCAGCAGCCAAGATAGGTGGGGACAACGTGGAAGGTACAATGAGCAGTTCTTC. V is TRBV4-1 and J is TRBJ2-1; maybe TRBD1 (6 bases). The CDR3 totals 19 residues. The germline CDR1 and CDR2 sequences are MGHRA and YSYEKL. With 0 bases removed from V and 4 bases from J, the gap between germline ends came to 22 bases.